These T cell receptor beta chains were read from a single sample in a study of blood T cell repertoires in COVID-19. Method: immunoSEQ multiplex PCR; TCRdb's copy keeps in-frame clones and lacks some. The repertoire consists of 50,000 to 65,000 clones, with about 84% occurring once and the leading ten covering under 5%. Sample: peripheral blood. The receptor source for this set is a man between 40 and 49 years old with active COVID-19. Each CDR3 is given with its conserved first and last residue. The D gene is left open where the match is weak. Size tells how often a clone was seen (once, few, many) or the class of an expanded clone, and some rows leave it out.

cdr3_nt: TGCGCCAGCAGCTTGGAGGCAGGTACCACTGAAGCTTTCTTT
cdr3_aa: CASSLEAGTTEAFF
j_call: TRBJ1-1
v_call: TRBV5-1
clone_size: few
d_call: .

cdr3_nt: TGTGCCAGCAGCTTCGGTACGGGTCGCCCCCTCCACTTT
cdr3_aa: CASSFGTGRPLHF
j_call: TRBJ1-6
v_call: TRBV7-3
clone_size: few
d_call: .

cdr3_nt: TGTGCCAGCAGCTTGAGAAACACAGATACGCAGTATTTT
cdr3_aa: CASSLRNTDTQYF
j_call: TRBJ2-3
v_call: TRBV11-3
clone_size: .
d_call: .

cdr3_nt: TGTGCCAGCAGCCTCCGGACAGGGGGTGGCTATGGCTACACCTTC
cdr3_aa: CASSLRTGGGYGYTF
j_call: TRBJ1-2
v_call: TRBV3-1/TRBV3-2
clone_size: .
d_call: TRBD1

cdr3_nt: TGTGCCAGCAGCAAAGCGGAGCGGGGGGGAACCGGGGAGCTGTTTTTT
cdr3_aa: CASSKAERGGTGELFF
j_call: TRBJ2-2
v_call: TRBV21-1
clone_size: .
d_call: .

cdr3_nt: TGTGCCAGCAGCCCAGCCCAGGGTGGGGAGACCCAGTACTTC
cdr3_aa: CASSPAQGGETQYF
j_call: TRBJ2-5
v_call: TRBV7-2
clone_size: few
d_call: .

cdr3_nt: TGTGCCAGCAGCTTAAGGGGGCCGGACAGGGCTACAGATACGCAGTATTTT
cdr3_aa: CASSLRGPDRATDTQYF
j_call: TRBJ2-3
v_call: TRBV7-3
clone_size: .
d_call: TRBD1

cdr3_nt: TGTGCCAGCAGCGTAGGACAGGGAGGTTACGAGCAGTACTTC
cdr3_aa: CASSVGQGGYEQYF
j_call: TRBJ2-7
v_call: TRBV9
clone_size: .
d_call: .

cdr3_nt: TGCGCCAGCAGCTCTGACAGTTTGAACACTGAAGCTTTCTTT
cdr3_aa: CASSSDSLNTEAFF
j_call: TRBJ1-1
v_call: TRBV10-1
clone_size: .
d_call: .

cdr3_nt: TGTGCCAGCAGCCAGACAGGGCGGGCCAACGTCCTGACTTTC
cdr3_aa: CASSQTGRANVLTF
j_call: TRBJ2-6
v_call: TRBV3-1/TRBV3-2
clone_size: .
d_call: TRBD1

cdr3_nt: TGTGCCAGCAGCCAAGATCGGGGGGGGGATATCAATGAGCAGTTCTTC
cdr3_aa: CASSQDRGGDINEQFF
j_call: TRBJ2-1
v_call: TRBV3-1/TRBV3-2
clone_size: .
d_call: TRBD2

cdr3_nt: TGTGCCAGCACTCCGGGACAGGCCGCCCGGTACACCTTC
cdr3_aa: CASTPGQAARYTF
j_call: TRBJ1-2
v_call: TRBV28
clone_size: .
d_call: TRBD1

cdr3_nt: TGTGCCAGCAGCCCCCAGGGACTAGCGGGAGTCAATGAGCAGTTCTTC
cdr3_aa: CASSPQGLAGVNEQFF
j_call: TRBJ2-1
v_call: TRBV5-4
clone_size: .
d_call: TRBD2

cdr3_nt: TGCGCCAGCAGTTTGGGACTAGCGCCTTACCAAGAGACCCAGTACTTC
cdr3_aa: CASSLGLAPYQETQYF
j_call: TRBJ2-5
v_call: TRBV5-1
clone_size: .
d_call: TRBD2

cdr3_nt: TGTGCCTGGAGTTGGGCAGATAGGTGGGAGACCCAGTACTTC
cdr3_aa: CAWSWADRWETQYF
j_call: TRBJ2-5
v_call: TRBV30
clone_size: .
d_call: .

cdr3_nt: TGTGCCAGTCGCCTACTAGCGGGCGCCGGGGAGCTGTTTTTT
cdr3_aa: CASRLLAGAGELFF
j_call: TRBJ2-2
v_call: TRBV6-5
clone_size: .
d_call: TRBD2

cdr3_nt: TGTGCCAGCAGCGCGGGGACTAGCGGGAGTAATGAGCAGTTCTTC
cdr3_aa: CASSAGTSGSNEQFF
j_call: TRBJ2-1
v_call: TRBV9
clone_size: .
d_call: TRBD2

cdr3_nt: TGTGCCAGCAGTGAAGGGGGAGTGGGCTATGGCTACACCTTC
cdr3_aa: CASSEGGVGYGYTF
j_call: TRBJ1-2
v_call: TRBV2
clone_size: .
d_call: .

cdr3_nt: TGTGCCAGCAGCCTACAGGCACCCAGGGATGGCTACACCTTC
cdr3_aa: CASSLQAPRDGYTF
j_call: TRBJ1-2
v_call: TRBV6-6
clone_size: .
d_call: .

cdr3_nt: TGTGCCTGGAGTAAGGGGGCGAGCACTGAAGCTTTCTTT
cdr3_aa: CAWSKGASTEAFF
j_call: TRBJ1-1
v_call: TRBV30
clone_size: .
d_call: TRBD1

cdr3_nt: TGTGCCTGGGCGACAGGTAACAATCAGCCCCAGCATTTT
cdr3_aa: CAWATGNNQPQHF
j_call: TRBJ1-5
v_call: TRBV30
clone_size: .
d_call: .

cdr3_nt: TGTGCCAGCACCCCGGACAGGGTCAATGAGCAGTTCTTC
cdr3_aa: CASTPDRVNEQFF
j_call: TRBJ2-1
v_call: TRBV28
clone_size: once
d_call: TRBD1

cdr3_nt: TGTGCCAGTAGTATGAACCGCGATCAGCCCCAGCATTTT
cdr3_aa: CASSMNRDQPQHF
j_call: TRBJ1-5
v_call: TRBV19
clone_size: .
d_call: .

cdr3_nt: TGCGCCAGCAGTGAGTCTCCCAGGGGCACTGAAGCTTTCTTT
cdr3_aa: CASSESPRGTEAFF
j_call: TRBJ1-1
v_call: TRBV10-1
clone_size: .
d_call: .

cdr3_nt: TGTGCCATCAGTGAGGGGACACAGGGTAGTTATGGCTACACCTTC
cdr3_aa: CAISEGTQGSYGYTF
j_call: TRBJ1-2
v_call: TRBV10-3
clone_size: .
d_call: .

cdr3_nt: TGCAGCGTTGGTGCAGGCCGTAACTATGGCTACACCTTC
cdr3_aa: CSVGAGRNYGYTF
j_call: TRBJ1-2
v_call: TRBV29-1
clone_size: once
d_call: .

cdr3_nt: TGTGCCAGCAGTTACCGGGGGGCTGGTGAAGCTTTCTTT
cdr3_aa: CASSYRGAGEAFF
j_call: TRBJ1-1
v_call: TRBV6-5
clone_size: few
d_call: .

cdr3_nt: TGTGCCTGGAGTGTTGGGGACAGGGAGAGTAACACCATATATTTT
cdr3_aa: CAWSVGDRESNTIYF
j_call: TRBJ1-3
v_call: TRBV30
clone_size: .
d_call: TRBD1

cdr3_nt: TGTGCCGGCGGGCTTTGGTACACCGGGGAGCTGTTTTTT
cdr3_aa: CAGGLWYTGELFF
j_call: TRBJ2-2
v_call: TRBV6-5
clone_size: .
d_call: .